The clone carrying this T cell receptor beta chain was found a few times. Its antigen is still unknown. TCRdb ran MiXCR on the reads and lists one entry per CDR3 protein. This sample has 200,000 to 300,000 distinct CDR3 sequences, with over 9% found just once. The data originate from a study of T cell repertoires in cytomegalovirus infection. Study-level information: Public TCR beta signatures indicated both CMV infection and matching HLA type.

Study-wide results and caveats: The response measured ex vivo was dominated by TCR beta clonotypes (HLA-C-restricted and CMV-specific). Using cumulative public TCR beta family frequency, the authors identified those who carried CMV together with the relevant HLA.

The CDR3 contains 14 residues. Germline V lookup: CDR1 LNHDA, CDR2 SQIVND (reference sequence). V lost 8 bases and J lost 0, with 14 bases in between. The sample consisted of PBMCs. The chain recombines TRBV19 with TRBJ2-7; maybe TRBD2 (7 bases). This receptor was identified in a human donor in good health (CMV status not recorded). Some clones in this sample may be carry-over from other donors' samples. CDR3 loop: CASDEGGLSYEQYF. The CDR3 bases are TGTGCCAGTGACGAGGGGGGGCTCTCCTACGAGCAGTACTTC.